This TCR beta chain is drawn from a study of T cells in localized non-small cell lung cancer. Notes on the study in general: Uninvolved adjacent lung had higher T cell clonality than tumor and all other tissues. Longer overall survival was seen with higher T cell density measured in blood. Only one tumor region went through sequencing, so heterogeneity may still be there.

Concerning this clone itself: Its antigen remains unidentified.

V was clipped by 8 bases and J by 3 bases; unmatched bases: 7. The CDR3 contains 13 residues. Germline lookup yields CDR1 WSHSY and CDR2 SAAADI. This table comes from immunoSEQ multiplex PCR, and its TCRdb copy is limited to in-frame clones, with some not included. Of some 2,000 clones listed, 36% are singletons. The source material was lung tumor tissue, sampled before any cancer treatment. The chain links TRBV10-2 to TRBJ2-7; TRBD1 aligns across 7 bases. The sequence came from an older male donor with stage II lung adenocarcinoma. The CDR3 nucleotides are TGCGCCAGCTCGGGACAGTCCATCTACGAGCAGTACTTC. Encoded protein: CASSGQSIYEQYF.